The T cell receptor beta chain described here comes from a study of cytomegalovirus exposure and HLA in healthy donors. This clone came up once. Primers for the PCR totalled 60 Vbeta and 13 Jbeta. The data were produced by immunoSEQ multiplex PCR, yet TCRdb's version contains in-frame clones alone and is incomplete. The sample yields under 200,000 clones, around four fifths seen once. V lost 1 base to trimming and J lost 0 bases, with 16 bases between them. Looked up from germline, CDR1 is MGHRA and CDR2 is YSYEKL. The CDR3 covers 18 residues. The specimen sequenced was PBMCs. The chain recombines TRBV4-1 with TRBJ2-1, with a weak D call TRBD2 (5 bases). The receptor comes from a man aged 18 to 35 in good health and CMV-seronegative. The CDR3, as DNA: TGCGCCAGCAGCCAAGGGGCCGACTATCCTAGCTCCTACAATGAGCAGTTCTTC. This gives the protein CASSQGADYPSSYNEQFF.